The clone carrying this TCR beta chain appeared many times. Its antigen is as yet unknown. TCRdb redid the calling of the reads with MiXCR, one entry per CDR3 protein. The table records roughly 800,000 distinct CDR3 sequences, 25% to 30% of them present only once. The record originates from a study of T cell repertoires in cytomegalovirus infection. As for the study in general: Public TCR beta signatures provided an indication of both CMV infection and a matching HLA type. The study, taken as a whole, reports: The ex vivo response was dominated by HLA-C-restricted CMV-specific TCR beta clonotypes.

V lost 0 bases, J lost 4 bases, and 14 bases lay in between. The germline V gene has CDR1 SGHVS and CDR2 FQNEAQ. The CDR3 has 16 amino acids. The TCR originated in a human donor in good health (CMV status not recorded). Some clones in this sample may be carry-over from other donors' samples. The starting material was cultured CD8+ T cells from PBMCs, obtained from culture after CMV antigen stimulation. The chain joins TRBV7-8 to TRBJ2-3, with D hard to call. CDR3 region: CASSLAGNAGADTQYF. The CDR3 coding sequence is TGTGCCAGCAGCTTAGCAGGGAACGCTGGCGCAGATACGCAGTATTTT.